The 31 T cell receptor beta chains presented below share a single source sample, sequenced in a study of shared clonotypes between healthy human individuals. Using immunoSEQ multiplex PCR, the repertoire was profiled, and TCRdb retains in-frame clones only, with some absent. The data hold some 500,000 clones, with approximately 77% observed a single time. Material for sequencing was PBMCs. These receptors came from a woman between 40 and 50 years old in good health. Some clones in this sample may be carry-over from other donors' samples.

DNA of the CDR3: TGTGCCAGTAGTATAGCCAGAGTTGGTGGGGCCAACGTCCTGACTTTC. This translates into CASSIARVGGANVLTF. The rearrangement links TRBV19 to TRBJ2-6; D is unclear. The germline V gene has CDR1 LNHDA and CDR2 SQIVND (reference sequence). This CDR3 is 16 amino acids long. V lost 1 base and J lost 3, with 10 bases in between.

V gene TRBV27 combines with J gene TRBJ1-2; no definite D call. Germline CDR1 is MNHEY and CDR2 is SMNVEV (reference sequence). The CDR3 runs 13 residues. Trimming pared 5 bases from V and 11 bases from J, leaving 18 bases between. CDR3 sequence: CASSLTSGGRYTF. In DNA, the CDR3 is TGTGCCAGCAGTCTGACTTCGGGTGGGCGGTACACCTTC.

As to this clone: In the same sample, other DNA sequences code for this CDR3. The chain joins TRBV6-5 to TRBJ1-5, with a weak D call TRBD1 (5 bases). The length of the CDR3 is 14 residues. The germline V gene has CDR1 MNHEY and CDR2 SVGAGI. Between the trimmed V and J ends, which lost 6 bases and 1 base, there was a span of 10 bases. CDR3 sequence: CASRTRDSNQPQHF. In DNA, the CDR3 is TGTGCCAGCAGGACGAGGGACAGCAATCAGCCCCAGCATTTT.

The chain employs TRBV2 and TRBJ2-3, with 10 bases aligning to TRBD2. The germline CDR1 and CDR2 sequences are SNHLY and FYNNEI. J gave up 0 bases and V 6 bases, and 9 bases lay outside the gene matches. The CDR3 has 17 residues. The CDR3 DNA follows: TGTGCCAGCAGGAAAGCCTGGGGACTAGCGAGCACAGATACGCAGTATTTT. Amino acid sequence: CASRKAWGLASTDTQYF. The full variable domain, with the rest looked up from reference TRBV2 and TRBJ2-3, is EPEVTQTPSHQVTQMGQEVILRCVPISNHLYFYWYRQILGQKVEFLVSFYNNEISEKSEIFDDQFSVERPDGSNFTLKIRSTKLEDSAMYFCASRKAWGLASTDTQYFGPGTRLTVL.

The chain joins TRBV5-1 to TRBJ2-5; TRBD2 matches 11 bases. J lost 4 bases, V lost 0 bases, and 8 bases had no gene match. CDR3 length: 17 amino acids. From germline, CDR1 is SGHRS and CDR2 YFSETQ. CDR3: CASSLAQLAGDGETQYF. In DNA, the CDR3 is TGCGCCAGCAGCTTGGCCCAACTAGCGGGAGATGGAGAGACCCAGTACTTC.

This clone has a single count. The chain links TRBV6-1 to TRBJ1-4; perhaps TRBD1 as D (5 bases). The CDR3 contains 15 residues. Trimming shortened V by 2 bases and J by 8 bases, and 15 bases separated the two germline ends. From germline, CDR1 is MNHNS and CDR2 SASEGT. CDR3 region: CASSEIDGGYEKLFF. DNA of the CDR3: TGTGCCAGCAGTGAAATAGATGGGGGGTACGAAAAACTGTTTTTT.

Worth noting for this clone: A far larger clone is off by one base, so a read error is likely. The J gene is TRBJ1-5, the V gene TRBV2, with D tentatively TRBD1 (6 bases). Trimming shortened V by 4 bases and J by 6 bases, and 16 bases separated the two germline ends. The CDR3 is 15 residues long. CDR1 is SNHLY, CDR2 FYNNEI, per germline. The CDR3 DNA is TGTGCCAGCAGTGGAGCGGGGGGCTCCGGTCAGCCCCAGCATTTT. It codes for CASSGAGGSGQPQHF.

The chain links TRBV10-1 to TRBJ2-1; 10 bases align to TRBD2. V dropped 5 bases and J dropped 15; count of bases not matched to a gene: 10. The CDR3 is made up of 13 amino acids. Germline CDR1 and CDR2: WNHNN and SYGVQD (reference sequence). CDR3: CASSTSGGGFLFF. The DNA of the CDR3 is TGCGCCAGCAGTACAAGCGGGGGGGGTTTTCTGTTCTTC.

This chain uses TRBV4-1 with TRBJ2-1, with 8 bases aligning to TRBD2. The V gene's germline CDR1 is MGHRA and CDR2 YSYEKL. This CDR3 comprises 16 residues. The V gene end was trimmed by 3 bases and the J gene end by 9 bases; junction bases not matched to a gene: 13. CDR3 DNA sequence: TGCGCCAGCAGCCAGGAATTCCCCTCGGGGGGGAGTGAGCAGTTCTTC. Translating gives CASSQEFPSGGSEQFF.

In this sample, this clone turned up once. A far more abundant clone sits one base away, making this likely a read error. V is TRBV30 and J is TRBJ1-2; D uncertain. This CDR3 has 17 residues. V was clipped by 4 bases and J by 4 bases, with 25 bases between them. The germline V gene encodes CDR1 GTSNPN and CDR2 SVGIG (reference sequence). The CDR3 reads CAWTFGEYRLAGYGYTF. Here the CDR3 DNA reads TGTGCCTGGACCTTTGGGGAGTACCGCCTCGCCGGCTATGGCTACACCTTC.

The chain is built from TRBV11-2 and TRBJ1-1; tentatively, D is TRBD1 (5 bases). The CDR3 is 14 residues long. Per germline, CDR1 SGHAT and CDR2 FQNNGV. V gave up 1 base and J gave up 0 bases, with 6 bases separating them. The CDR3 loop is CASSLGRVNTEAFF. The CDR3 region has the DNA TGTGCCAGCAGCTTAGGCAGGGTGAACACTGAAGCTTTCTTT.

This clone showed up just a few times. The CDR3 here is CASRKDDYGYTF. The CDR3 coding sequence is TGCGCCAGCAGGAAAGACGACTATGGCTACACCTTC. The gene calls are TRBV10-2 and TRBJ1-2; D unresolved. The V end lost 6 bases, the J end lost 3 bases, and 8 bases lay between the germline ends. The CDR3 covers 12 residues. Germline CDR1 is WSHSY and CDR2 is SAAADI.

The V and J genes are TRBV7-2 and TRBJ1-2, with a weak D call TRBD1 (5 bases). Germline V CDR1 and CDR2: SGHTA, FQGNSA. Trimming cost V 0 bases and J 7 bases, with 12 bases left between them. This CDR3 comprises 14 residues. CDR3 sequence: CASSLAHGAGGYTF. CDR3 sequence (DNA): TGTGCCAGCAGCTTAGCGCATGGGGCTGGTGGCTACACCTTC. The complete variable domain, with remaining parts taken from reference TRBV7-2 and TRBJ1-2, reads GAGVSQSPSNKVTEKGKDVELRCDPISGHTALYWYRQSLGQGLEFLIYFQGNSAPDKSGLPSDRFSAERTGGSVSTLTIQRTQQEDSAVYLCASSLAHGAGGYTFGSGTRLTVV.

The chain has TRBV27 and TRBJ1-6, with D perhaps TRBD1 (5 bases). Looked up from germline, CDR1 is MNHEY and CDR2 is SMNVEV (reference sequence). The CDR3 length is 16 residues. V lost 3 bases and J lost 5, with 14 bases in between. The CDR3: CASSFRRGLNNSPLHF. CDR3 bases: TGTGCCAGCAGTTTCCGGCGGGGCTTGAATAATTCACCCCTCCACTTT.

DNA for the CDR3: TGTGCCAGCACCACAGGGGTACAGGGAAGGGAAAAACTGTTTTTT. Its protein is CASTTGVQGREKLFF. The chain employs TRBV7-9 and TRBJ1-4; 7 bases fit TRBD1. J gave up 8 bases and V 7 bases, and 13 bases lay outside the gene matches. This CDR3 contains 15 residues. The germline CDR1 and CDR2 sequences are SEHNR and FQNEAQ (reference sequence).

This clone was seen more than once but under ten times. A read error may explain this, as a much larger clone is one base away. V and J are TRBV4-1 and TRBJ2-4, with a weak D call TRBD2 (6 bases). The ends were cut back, 1 base at V and 5 bases at J, with 15 bases in the middle. Per germline, CDR1 MGHRA and CDR2 YSYEKL. This CDR3 is built from 16 residues. CDR3 DNA sequence: TGCGCCAGCAGCCAAGGTGTTCGGGGGTCCCAAAACATTCAGTACTTC. Residues: CASSQGVRGSQNIQYF.

This clone was seen many times. Additional DNA sequences in this sample encode the identical CDR3. The chain joins TRBV28 to TRBJ2-1; D may be TRBD2 (6 bases). Germline V gives CDR1 MDHEN, CDR2 SYDVKM. V was pared by 5 bases and J by 8 bases, with 16 bases between. The CDR3 runs 14 residues. DNA for the CDR3: TGTGCCAGCAGTCTCCAACGGGAGAGGCATGAGCAGTTCTTC. Translation: CASSLQRERHEQFF.

This clone was picked up many times. The sample holds other DNA sequences that translate to the same CDR3. The chain has TRBV5-6 and TRBJ2-7, with D possibly matching TRBD1 (6 bases). Germline CDR1 and CDR2: SGHDT and YYEEEE. The CDR3 is made up of 14 amino acids. Trimming took 3 bases from V and 2 from J, leaving 12 bases between them. The CDR3 spells CASSYQQGPYEQYF. The DNA for the CDR3 is TGTGCCAGCAGCTATCAGCAGGGGCCCTACGAGCAGTACTTC. The full variable domain, its missing parts supplied by reference TRBV5-6 and TRBJ2-7, is DAGVTQSPTHLIKTRGQQVTLRCSPKSGHDTVSWYQQALGQGPQFIFQYYEEEERQRGNFPDRFSGHQFPNYSSELNVNALLLGDSALYLCASSYQQGPYEQYFGPGTRLTVT.

As to this clone: This likely traces to a read error, being one base from a far larger clone. The chain carries TRBV7-9 and TRBJ1-3; D might be TRBD1 (6 bases). The CDR3 has 15 residues. Per the germline V gene, CDR1 is SEHNR and CDR2 is FQNEAQ (reference sequence). The CDR3 protein is CASSQRTGSGTTIYF. In nucleotides, the CDR3 is TGTGCCAGCAGCCAACGAACAGGGTCAGGAACCACCATATATTTT.

As to this clone: This may stem from a read error, because a much larger clone lies one nucleotide away. The chain combines TRBV5-4 with TRBJ2-1; perhaps TRBD2 as D (6 bases). CDR1 is SGHNT and CDR2 is YYREEE in the germline V gene (reference sequence). The germline V and J ends were trimmed by 4 bases and 4 bases, with 12 bases remaining between them. The CDR3 length is 14 residues. CDR3 sequence (DNA): TGTGCCAGCAGCCCTAGCGAAAGTTACAATGAGCAGTTCTTC. Its protein product is CASSPSESYNEQFF.

On this clone itself: Only one base separates this from a far larger clonotype, so it likely reflects a read error. It is likely a read error, because the conserved phenylalanine at the end of the CDR3 is missing. J is TRBJ2-7 and V is TRBV6-1; D not certain. The germline CDR1 and CDR2 sequences are MNHNS and SASEGT. Trimming removed 8 bases from V and 1 base from J, with 9 bases in between. The CDR3 loop spans 12 amino acids. The CDR3 DNA sequence: TGTGCCAGCCGGACGGGTTCCTACGAGCAGTACCTC. Its translation is CASRTGSYEQYL.

The chain recombines TRBV5-4 with TRBJ2-7, with TRBD2 as a possible D gene (5 bases). Germline CDR1 SGHNT, CDR2 YYREEE (reference sequence). The CDR3 length is 15 residues. The ends were cut back, 0 bases at V and 4 bases at J, with 14 bases in the middle. This CDR3 is CASSLASRGNYEQYF. CDR3 nucleotide sequence: TGTGCCAGCAGCTTGGCCAGCCGAGGGAATTACGAGCAGTACTTC.

This clone was picked up a small number of times. CDR3 in amino acids: CASSQGDSYGYTF. CDR3 in DNA: TGCGCCAGCAGCCAAGGGGACAGCTATGGCTACACCTTC. The chain links TRBV4-1 to TRBJ1-2; 7 positions match TRBD1. Germline V gene data show CDR1 as MGHRA and CDR2 as YSYEKL. With V trimmed by 1 base and J by 4 bases, 0 bases remained unmatched. The CDR3 is 13 residues long.

The CDR3 loop reads CASSDPGTDYSYEQYF. In DNA, the CDR3 is TGTGCCAGCAGTGACCCCGGGACAGACTACTCCTACGAGCAGTACTTC. V usage is TRBV2 and J usage is TRBJ2-7, with TRBD1 matching over 7 bases. V trimming: 3 bases; J trimming: 0 bases; junction bases outside the gene matches: 8. CDR1 SNHLY and CDR2 FYNNEI come from the germline V gene. CDR3 length: 16 amino acids.

V usage is TRBV2 and J usage is TRBJ1-2, with D uncertain. The germline gives CDR1 SNHLY, CDR2 FYNNEI. The CDR3 is made up of 11 amino acids. Trimming took off 6 bases at V and 4 bases at J, with 6 bases between the two ends. The DNA for the CDR3 is TGTGCCAGCAGGAGGATCTATGGCTACACCTTC. Protein: CASRRIYGYTF. Together with reference TRBV2 and TRBJ1-2, the CDR3 gives the full variable domain: EPEVTQTPSHQVTQMGQEVILRCVPISNHLYFYWYRQILGQKVEFLVSFYNNEISEKSEIFDDQFSVERPDGSNFTLKIRSTKLEDSAMYFCASRRIYGYTFGSGTRLTVV.

Remarks on this clone: A much larger clone lies a single base off, so this may be a read error. The sample has other DNA sequences that encode this CDR3 too. This chain links TRBV30 with TRBJ2-5; no firm D call. The CDR3 length is 12 residues. The germline V gene encodes CDR1 GTSNPN and CDR2 SVGIG (reference sequence). V was trimmed by 2 bases and J by 5 bases, leaving 9 bases between them. Here the CDR3 DNA reads TGTGCCTGGAGTTCCGTGGGGGAGACCCAGTACTTC. Protein product: CAWSSVGETQYF. The full variable domain, completed using reference TRBV30 and TRBJ2-5, is SQTIHQWPATLVQPVGSPLSLECTVEGTSNPNLYWYRQAAGRGLQLLFYSVGIGQISSEVPQNLSASRPQDRQFILSSKKLLLSDSGFYLCAWSSVGETQYFGPGTRLLVL.

This clone was counted at least ten times. In the same sample, other DNA sequences code for this CDR3. V and J are TRBV28 and TRBJ1-1, with 10 bases aligning to TRBD1. CDR1 and CDR2 from the germline V gene are MDHEN and SYDVKM. The CDR3 is 15 residues long. The ends lost 3 bases at V and 6 bases at J; junction bases unmatched: 7. As DNA, the CDR3 is TGTGCCAGCAGTTTCACCCCCGGACAGGGGGCTGAAGCTTTCTTT. The encoded protein is CASSFTPGQGAEAFF.

About this clone itself: A far larger clone is a single base away, which makes a read error likely. Additional DNA sequences in this sample encode the identical CDR3. This chain joins TRBV7-2 and TRBJ1-5; the D gene is possibly TRBD1 (5 bases). CDR3 length: 15 residues. Trimming took off 1 base at V and 5 bases at J, with 12 bases between the two ends. The germline V gene encodes CDR1 SGHTA and CDR2 FQGNSA. DNA for the CDR3: TGTGCCAGCAGCTTAGTAGACAGATGGGATCAGCCCCAGCATTTT. Its protein product is CASSLVDRWDQPQHF.

This clone was seen only once. This likely reflects a read error, since a far larger clone is one base away. The chain uses TRBV7-9 and TRBJ2-5; D may be TRBD2 (5 bases). The CDR3 loop spans 15 amino acids. Germline V gene lookup returns CDR1 SEHNR and CDR2 FQNEAQ (reference sequence). CDR3 sequence: CASSPPEASPETRYF. For the CDR3, the DNA is TGTGCCAGCAGCCCCCCAGAGGCTAGCCCCGAGACCCGGTACTTC.

The chain combines TRBV30 with TRBJ1-2; D is unresolved. The germline V gene encodes CDR1 GTSNPN and CDR2 SVGIG (reference sequence). The CDR3 loop spans 15 amino acids. V dropped 3 bases and J dropped 1 base, with 15 bases sitting between them. The CDR3 nucleotides read TGTGCCTGGAGGTTGTTATCAGTGATTAACTATGGCTACACCTTC. Its translation is CAWRLLSVINYGYTF.

The chain combines TRBV4-3 with TRBJ2-1; D uncertain. Per the germline V gene, CDR1 is LGHNA and CDR2 is YSLEER. Between the trimmed V and J ends, which lost 0 bases and 5 bases, there was a span of 17 bases. The CDR3 runs to 17 residues. In DNA form, the CDR3 reads TGCGCCAGCAGCCAAGAGTATGCGCACACTAAGAACAATGAGCAGTTCTTC. Residues: CASSQEYAHTKNNEQFF.